A single sample is the source of the 16 T cell receptor beta chains below, sequenced in a study of human T cells and chemical hapten exposure. TCRdb itself ran the RACE reads through MiXCR, one entry per CDR3 protein. The sample consists of 65,000 to 90,000 distinct CDR3 sequences, 6.5% to 8% of them appearing once. Time point specified: patch test 2, 6 weeks after DPC sensitization. The treatment here: therapeutic diphenylcyclopropenone sensitization with weekly scalp DPC. Specimen: whole blood, collected in connection with sensitization to the hapten diphenylcyclopropenone (DPC). These receptors were obtained from a woman between 25 and 40 years old with alopecia areata. Some clones in this sample may be carry-over from other donors' samples.

The table lists this clonotype with many counts. The chain links TRBV7-6 to TRBJ2-7; D is uncertain. Deletions cut 2 bases from V and 1 base from J, with 12 bases between. Looked up from germline, CDR1 is SGHVS and CDR2 is FNYEAQ. This CDR3 comprises 15 residues. This CDR3 reads CASSLSRSASYEQYF. As DNA, the CDR3 is TGTGCCAGCAGCTTATCCCGGTCAGCATCCTACGAGCAGTACTTC.

This clonotype was observed at least ten times. The chain joins TRBV3-1 to TRBJ2-5, with TRBD2 identical over 8 bases. V gave up 4 bases and J gave up 5 bases; unmatched junction bases: 9. Germline values: CDR1 LGHDT, CDR2 YNNKEL (reference sequence). The CDR3 is made up of 15 amino acids. The CDR3: CASSPPYRGGETQYF. The CDR3 coding sequence is TGTGCCAGCAGCCCTCCCTACCGCGGGGGGGAGACCCAGTACTTC.

The chain has TRBV7-9 and TRBJ1-6; D is unclear. Germline V gene sequence: CDR1 SEHNR, CDR2 FQNEAQ (reference sequence). V lost 1 base and J 7 bases, leaving 5 bases between the germline ends. The CDR3 runs to 13 residues. The CDR3 sequence is CASSLVENSPLHF. As DNA, the CDR3 is TGTGCCAGCAGCTTAGTAGAGAATTCACCCCTCCACTTT.

This clonotype was counted ten times or more. The rearrangement links TRBV7-3 to TRBJ1-1, with 7 bases fitting TRBD1. The germline V gene encodes CDR1 SGHTA and CDR2 FQGTGA. This CDR3 has 14 amino acids. V lost 6 bases to trimming and J lost 4 bases; unmatched junction nucleotides: 8. The CDR3 region has the DNA TGTGCCAGCAGTCCCTCGACAGGGATCACTGAAGCTTTCTTT. Encoded protein: CASSPSTGITEAFF.

V usage is TRBV7-9 and J usage is TRBJ2-5; 7 nucleotides match TRBD2. Germline assignment: CDR1 SEHNR and CDR2 FQNEAQ (reference sequence). V shed 2 bases and J 1 base; nucleotides not matched to a gene: 4. The CDR3 runs to 15 residues. The CDR3 bases are TGTGCCAGCAGCTTAATGTGGGGGGGCCAAGAGACCCAGTACTTC. This encodes CASSLMWGGQETQYF.

This clonotype was picked up many times. The rearrangement links TRBV20-1 to TRBJ2-5; perhaps TRBD2 as D (6 bases). V was clipped by 2 bases and J by 7 bases, with 14 bases between them. The length of the CDR3 is 13 residues. The germline V gene encodes CDR1 DFQATT and CDR2 SNEGSKA (reference sequence). CDR3 loop: CSARLAGSWTQYF. The DNA of the CDR3 is TGCAGTGCTAGACTCGCGGGGTCCTGGACCCAGTACTTC.

This chain connects TRBV6-1 to TRBJ1-5; TRBD1 agrees at 8 bases. The ends lost 0 bases at V and 6 bases at J; junction bases unmatched: 4. Germline CDR1 and CDR2: MNHNS and SASEGT. This CDR3 is built from 15 residues. This CDR3 is CASSEADRAFQPQHF. The CDR3 coding sequence is TGTGCCAGCAGTGAAGCGGACAGGGCTTTTCAGCCCCAGCATTTT.

This clonotype was counted ten times or more. This sequence joins TRBV18 and TRBJ1-3, with a possible D match to TRBD1 (5 bases). Trimming cost V 2 bases and J 8 bases, with 10 bases left between them. Germline CDR1 reads KGHSH; CDR2 reads LQKENI. The CDR3 runs 13 residues. CDR3 sequence reads: CASSPGQGYTIYF. The CDR3 nucleotides read TGTGCCAGCTCACCAGGGCAGGGATACACCATATATTTT. The full variable domain, in which reference TRBV18 and TRBJ1-3 provide the parts outside the CDR3, is NAGVMQNPRHLVRRRGQEARLRCSPMKGHSHVYWYRQLPEEGLKFMVYLQKENIIDESGMPKERFSAEFPKEGPSILRIQQVVRGDSAAYFCASSPGQGYTIYFGEGSWLTVV.

This clonotype was observed many times. The V gene is TRBV5-5, the J gene TRBJ2-3; TRBD2 agrees at 7 bases. From germline, CDR1 is SGHKS and CDR2 YYEKEE (reference sequence). Trimming at V came to 0 bases and at J to 0 bases, leaving 4 bases not matched to a gene. The CDR3 runs 16 residues. CDR3 amino acids: CASSLAGLVSTDTQYF. CDR3 DNA: TGTGCCAGCAGCTTGGCCGGACTAGTGAGCACAGATACGCAGTATTTT.

This clonotype was seen repeatedly, ten times or more. The chain employs TRBV24-1 and TRBJ2-1, with no clear D. Between the trimmed V and J ends, which lost 0 bases and 10 bases, there was a span of 3 bases. The CDR3 has 11 amino acids. In germline, CDR1 is KGHDR, CDR2 SFDVKD. Written as DNA, the CDR3 is TGTGCCACCAGTGATTTGGGCGAGCAGTTCTTC. Translation gives CATSDLGEQFF.

This clonotype was recorded a few times. The V gene is TRBV20-1, the J gene TRBJ1-1; no firm D call. V shed 2 bases and J shed 7 bases, with 8 bases lying between them. The germline V gene has CDR1 DFQATT and CDR2 SNEGSKA (reference sequence). This CDR3 region has 11 residues. CDR3 protein: CSARTGFEAFF. The CDR3 DNA sequence: TGCAGTGCTAGAACTGGGTTTGAAGCTTTCTTT.

This clonotype was counted many times. The chain links TRBV20-1 to TRBJ2-7, with a weak D call TRBD2 (6 bases). This CDR3 is built from 14 residues. Trimming left V 3 bases short and J 0 bases short, with 12 bases between. The germline CDR1 and CDR2 sequences are DFQATT and SNEGSKA (reference sequence). The CDR3 DNA reads TGCAGTGCTAGTCAGCGGGCAGGCTCCTACGAGCAGTACTTC. Its translation is CSASQRAGSYEQYF.

This clonotype has ten or more counts. The V gene is TRBV29-1, the J gene TRBJ2-1, with D possibly being TRBD1 (5 bases). This CDR3 has 14 amino acids. CDR1 is SQVTM and CDR2 is ANQGSEA in the germline V gene. V was shortened by 7 bases and J by 0 bases, with 13 bases between the two germline ends. For the CDR3, the DNA is TGCAGCGGACGGACACCATTCTCCTACAATGAGCAGTTCTTC. It translates to CSGRTPFSYNEQFF.

The chain has TRBV10-2 and TRBJ1-5, with 7 bases lining up with TRBD1. The CDR3 covers 15 residues. Germline lookup yields CDR1 WSHSY and CDR2 SAAADI. V lost 6 bases, J lost 5 bases, and 10 bases stayed unmatched. DNA of the CDR3: TGCGCCAGCAGGCCCCCGGGACAGAGTGATCAGCCCCAGCATTTT. Protein: CASRPPGQSDQPQHF.

The table lists this clonotype with many counts. The gene calls are TRBV7-2 and TRBJ2-1; D not resolved. With 0 bases removed from V and 9 bases from J, the gap between germline ends came to 9 bases. CDR1 is SGHTA, CDR2 FQGNSA, per germline. The CDR3 runs to 13 residues. CDR3 DNA sequence: TGTGCCAGCAGCTTAGCGAGCGAGACTGAGCAGTTCTTC. Translation gives CASSLASETEQFF.

The V and J genes are TRBV21-1 and TRBJ1-1; whether TRBD1, the table's D call, matches the DNA was not checked. TRBV21-1 is shown as a pseudogene. The CDR3 has 13 amino acids. The CDR3 nucleotides read TGTGCCAGCGTGACCCCGGGAGTCACTGAAGCTTTCTTT. It encodes CASVTPGVTEAFF.